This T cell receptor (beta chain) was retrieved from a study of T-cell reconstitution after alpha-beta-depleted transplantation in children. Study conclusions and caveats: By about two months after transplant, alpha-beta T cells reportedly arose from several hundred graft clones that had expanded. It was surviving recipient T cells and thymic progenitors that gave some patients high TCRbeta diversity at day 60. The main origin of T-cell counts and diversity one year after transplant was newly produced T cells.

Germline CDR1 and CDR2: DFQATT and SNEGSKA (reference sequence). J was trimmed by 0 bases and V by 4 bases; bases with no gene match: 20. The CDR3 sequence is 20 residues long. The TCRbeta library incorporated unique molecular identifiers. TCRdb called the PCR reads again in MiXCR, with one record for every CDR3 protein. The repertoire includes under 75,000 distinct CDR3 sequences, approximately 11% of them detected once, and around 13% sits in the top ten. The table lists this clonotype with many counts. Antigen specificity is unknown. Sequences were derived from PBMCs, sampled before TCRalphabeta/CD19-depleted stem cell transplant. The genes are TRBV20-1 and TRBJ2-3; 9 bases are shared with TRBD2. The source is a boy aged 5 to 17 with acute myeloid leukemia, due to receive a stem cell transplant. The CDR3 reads CSATLGGLAGIFISTDTQYF. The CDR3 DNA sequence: TGCAGTGCTACGCTGGGTGGGCTAGCGGGGATCTTTATTAGCACAGATACGCAGTATTTT.